These 8 T cell receptor beta chains originate from one sample sequenced in a study of human T cells and chemical hapten exposure. Time point defined: patch test 2, 6 weeks after DPC sensitization. Described treatment: therapeutic diphenylcyclopropenone sensitization with weekly scalp DPC. TCRdb used MiXCR to reprocess the RACE reads, holding one entry per CDR3 protein. The sample yields some 45,000 distinct CDR3 sequences, about 8.9% seen once. The source was whole blood, collected in connection with sensitization to the hapten diphenylcyclopropenone (DPC). The receptor source for this set is a woman aged 40 to 55 with alopecia areata. Some clones in this sample may be carry-over from other donors' samples.

There are many counts of this clonotype. The chain couples TRBV4-3 to TRBJ2-6; weak D call: TRBD1 (5 bases). V was cut by 0 bases and J by 1 base, with 10 bases left in between. The CDR3 runs to 17 residues. Germline values: CDR1 LGHNA, CDR2 YSLEER. The CDR3: CASSQEIKGSGANVLTF. As DNA, the CDR3 is TGCGCCAGCAGCCAAGAGATAAAGGGGTCTGGGGCCAACGTCCTGACTTTC.

This clonotype was counted a few times. J is TRBJ2-7 and V is TRBV19; the D is unclear. The CDR3 covers 13 residues. Germline CDR1 reads LNHDA; CDR2 reads SQIVND (reference sequence). Deletions cut 5 bases from V and 6 bases from J, with 14 bases between. CDR3 sequence reads: CASSPQLGGEQYF. The CDR3 nucleotides are TGTGCCAGTAGTCCCCAGCTGGGTGGCGAGCAGTACTTC.

This clonotype has a count of ten or more. The chain carries TRBV19 and TRBJ1-5, with TRBD1 as a possible D gene (5 bases). CDR1 LNHDA and CDR2 SQIVND come from the germline V gene (reference sequence). V lost 5 bases, J lost 2 bases, and 13 bases lay in between. The CDR3 has 15 residues. CDR3 in amino acids: CASSPSGGGNQPQHF. CDR3 DNA: TGTGCCAGTAGTCCTTCGGGGGGAGGCAATCAGCCCCAGCATTTT.

This clonotype was detected ten times or more. The rearrangement joins TRBV6-1 to TRBJ2-7; D is ambiguous. Trimming took off 6 bases at V and 5 bases at J, with 17 bases between the two ends. The CDR3 spans 14 residues. CDR1 is MNHNS and CDR2 is SASEGT in the germline V gene. CDR3 protein: CASSSGPEVDEQYF. CDR3 sequence (DNA): TGTGCCAGCAGCTCGGGCCCCGAGGTGGACGAGCAGTACTTC.

In this sample, this clonotype turned up many times. The chain is built from TRBV12-3 or TRBV12-4 and TRBJ1-6, with 8 bases that match TRBD1. Germline trimming cut 6 bases from V and 6 bases from J; bases unmatched to any gene: 10. This CDR3 is 16 amino acids long. The CDR3 loop reads CASRTGQAAVNSPLHF. The CDR3 coding sequence is TGTGCCAGCAGAACGGGACAGGCGGCCGTTAATTCACCCCTCCACTTT.

The chain has TRBV20-1 and TRBJ2-7; possibly TRBD2 for D (6 bases). The CDR3 extends over 13 amino acids. The ends were cut back, 5 bases at V and 2 bases at J, with 13 bases in the middle. Germline CDR1 DFQATT, CDR2 SNEGSKA (reference sequence). The CDR3 DNA reads as TGCAGTGCTGAGAGGGACTCCCCCTACGAGCAGTACTTC. This sequence encodes CSAERDSPYEQYF.

This clonotype was detected many times. The chain links TRBV20-1 to TRBJ1-1; TRBD1 might be the D (6 bases). Germline assignment: CDR1 DFQATT and CDR2 SNEGSKA (reference sequence). The CDR3 consists of 15 residues. V lost 2 bases and J lost 3, with 16 bases in between. The CDR3 DNA sequence: TGCAGTGCTAGAAGTCAGGGGAGGTGGTACACTGAAGCTTTCTTT. Translating gives CSARSQGRWYTEAFF.

This clonotype was seen repeatedly, ten times or more. The rearrangement joins TRBV5-1 to TRBJ2-2, with 7 positions matching TRBD2. The length of the CDR3 is 18 residues. The ends lost 0 bases at V and 4 bases at J; junction bases unmatched: 12. The germline V gene has CDR1 SGHRS and CDR2 YFSETQ. This CDR3 is CASSLVAAGRFLTGELFF. For the CDR3, the DNA is TGCGCCAGCAGCTTGGTGGCAGCGGGGCGATTTCTCACCGGGGAGCTGTTTTTT.